This T cell receptor beta chain was recorded in a study of T cell clonotyping in hematopoietic cell transplantation. Broader study findings: Higher Inverse Simpson Index values in graft donor and pretransplant recipient predicted broader posttransplant TCR diversity. CD4 and CD8 repertoire contributions could not be separated without sorting. Few recipient clonotypes overlapped donors; over 95% were de novo at given depth. Pathologically expanded recipient clonotypes increased progressively from day 30 to day 180 as diversity fell.

Germline V gene lookup returns CDR1 GTSNPN and CDR2 SVGIG (reference sequence). The junction had 4 bases not matched to a gene; V was cut back by 5 bases and J by 3 bases. This CDR3 region has 13 residues. In regard to this clone: No antigen is known for it.

The time point here: recipient sample about 28 days before transplant, after cytoreduction. Repertoires were generated with immunoSEQ multiplex PCR, while TCRdb's copy carries only in-frame clones and drops some. The sample shows under 45,000 clones, 95% of them seen only once. The chain has TRBV30 and TRBJ1-5; 7 nucleotides line up with TRBD1. The sequence came from a man aged 40-50 years with chronic myeloid leukemia. Some clones in this sample may be carry-over from other donors' samples. Sequencing was performed on peripheral blood mononuclear cells, taken before stem cell transplant. CDR3 bases: TGTGCCTGGGCACAGGGGAACAATCAGCCCCAGCATTTT. It is translated as CAWAQGNNQPQHF. The whole variable domain, remainder taken from reference TRBV30 and TRBJ1-5, is SQTIHQWPATLVQPVGSPLSLECTVEGTSNPNLYWYRQAAGRGLQLLFYSVGIGQISSEVPQNLSASRPQDRQFILSSKKLLLSDSGFYLCAWAQGNNQPQHFGDGTRLSIL.